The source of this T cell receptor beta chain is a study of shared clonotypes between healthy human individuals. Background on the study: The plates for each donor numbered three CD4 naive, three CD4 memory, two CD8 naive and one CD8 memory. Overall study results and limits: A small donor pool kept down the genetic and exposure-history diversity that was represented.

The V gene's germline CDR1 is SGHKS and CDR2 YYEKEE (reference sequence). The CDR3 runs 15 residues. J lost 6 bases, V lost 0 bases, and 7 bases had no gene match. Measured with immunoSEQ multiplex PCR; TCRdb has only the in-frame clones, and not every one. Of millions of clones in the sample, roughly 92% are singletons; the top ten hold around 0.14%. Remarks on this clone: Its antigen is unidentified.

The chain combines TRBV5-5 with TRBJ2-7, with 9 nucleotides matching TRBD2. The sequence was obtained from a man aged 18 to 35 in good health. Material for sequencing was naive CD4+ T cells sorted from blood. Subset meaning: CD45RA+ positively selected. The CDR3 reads CASSLELAGVFEQYF. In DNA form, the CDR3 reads TGTGCCAGCAGCTTGGAATTAGCGGGAGTTTTCGAGCAGTACTTC.